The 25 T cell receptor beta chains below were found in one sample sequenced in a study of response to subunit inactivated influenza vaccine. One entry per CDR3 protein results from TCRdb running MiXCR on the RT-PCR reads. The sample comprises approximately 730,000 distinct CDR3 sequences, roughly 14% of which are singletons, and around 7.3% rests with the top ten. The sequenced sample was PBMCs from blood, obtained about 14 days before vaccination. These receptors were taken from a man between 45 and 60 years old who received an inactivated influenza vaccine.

CDR3 in DNA: TGTGCCAGCAGCGTAGCAGCGGGTGCCTCCTACGAGCAGTACTTC. Its protein is CASSVAAGASYEQYF. The chain combines TRBV9 with TRBJ2-7; D may be TRBD2 (6 bases). V was cut by 0 bases and J by 0 bases, with 10 bases left in between. This CDR3 is built from 15 residues. Germline V gene lookup returns CDR1 SGDLS and CDR2 YYNGEE.

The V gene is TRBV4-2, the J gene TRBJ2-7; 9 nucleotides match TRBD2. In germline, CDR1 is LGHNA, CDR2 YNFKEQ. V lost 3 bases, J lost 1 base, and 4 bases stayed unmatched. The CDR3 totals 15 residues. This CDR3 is CASSHVAGESYEQYF. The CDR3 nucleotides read TGTGCCAGCAGCCACGTAGCGGGAGAGTCCTACGAGCAGTACTTC.

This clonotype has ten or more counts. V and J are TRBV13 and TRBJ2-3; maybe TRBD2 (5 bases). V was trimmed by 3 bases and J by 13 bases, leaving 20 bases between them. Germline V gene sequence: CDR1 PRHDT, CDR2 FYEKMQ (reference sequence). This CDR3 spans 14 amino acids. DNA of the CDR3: TGTGCCAGCAGCTTGTATACGGGGAGCGGTTCAGAGTATTTT. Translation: CASSLYTGSGSEYF.

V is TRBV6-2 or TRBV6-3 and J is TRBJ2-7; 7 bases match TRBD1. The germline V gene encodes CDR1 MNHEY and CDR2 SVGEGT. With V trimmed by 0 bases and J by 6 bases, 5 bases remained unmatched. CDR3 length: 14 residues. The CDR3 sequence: CASSYSSRQGEQYF. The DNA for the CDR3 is TGTGCCAGCAGTTACTCATCCCGACAGGGCGAGCAGTACTTC.

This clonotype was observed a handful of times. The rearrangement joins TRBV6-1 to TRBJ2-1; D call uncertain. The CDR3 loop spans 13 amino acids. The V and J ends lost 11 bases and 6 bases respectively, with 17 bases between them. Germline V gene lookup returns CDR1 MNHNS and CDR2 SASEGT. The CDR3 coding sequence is TGTGCCGGCGAAGAGCAGTTCGGCAATGAGCAGTTCTTC. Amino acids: CAGEEQFGNEQFF.

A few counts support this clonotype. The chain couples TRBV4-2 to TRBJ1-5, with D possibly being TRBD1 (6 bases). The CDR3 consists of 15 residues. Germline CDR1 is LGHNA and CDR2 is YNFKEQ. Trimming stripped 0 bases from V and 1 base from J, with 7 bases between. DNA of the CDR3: TGTGCCAGCAGCCAAGAACAGGGAAGCAATCAGCCCCAGCATTTT. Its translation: CASSQEQGSNQPQHF.

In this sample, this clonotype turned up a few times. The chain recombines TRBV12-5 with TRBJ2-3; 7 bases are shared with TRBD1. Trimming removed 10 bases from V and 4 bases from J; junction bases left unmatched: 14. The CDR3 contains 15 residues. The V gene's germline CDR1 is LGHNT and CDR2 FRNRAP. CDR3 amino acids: CATSFDRALSDTQYF. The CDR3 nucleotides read TGTGCTACCAGTTTCGACAGGGCATTATCAGATACGCAGTATTTT.

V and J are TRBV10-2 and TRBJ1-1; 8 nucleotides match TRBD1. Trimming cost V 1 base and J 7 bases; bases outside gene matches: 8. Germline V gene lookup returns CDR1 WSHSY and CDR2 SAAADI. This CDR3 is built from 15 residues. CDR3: CASSEFRTGRIEAFF. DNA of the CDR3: TGCGCCAGCAGTGAGTTCAGGACAGGGAGAATTGAAGCTTTCTTT.

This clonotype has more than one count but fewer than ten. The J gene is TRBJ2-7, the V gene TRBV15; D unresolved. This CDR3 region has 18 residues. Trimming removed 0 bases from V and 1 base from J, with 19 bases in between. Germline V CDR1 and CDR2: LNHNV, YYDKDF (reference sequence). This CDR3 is CATSRDHSGGGISYEQYF. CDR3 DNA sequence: TGTGCCACCAGCAGAGATCATAGTGGCGGCGGAATATCCTACGAGCAGTACTTC. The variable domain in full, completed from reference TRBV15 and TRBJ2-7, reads DAMVIQNPRYQVTQFGKPVTLSCSQTLNHNVMYWYQQKSSQAPKLLFHYYDKDFNNEADTPDNFQSRRPNTSFCFLDIRSPGLGDTAMYLCATSRDHSGGGISYEQYFGPGTRLTVT.

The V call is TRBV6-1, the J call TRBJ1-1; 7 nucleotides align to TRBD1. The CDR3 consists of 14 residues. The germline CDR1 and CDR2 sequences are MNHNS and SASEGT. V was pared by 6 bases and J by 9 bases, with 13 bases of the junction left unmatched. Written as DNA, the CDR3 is TGTGCCAGCAGGGTTAGGGGGCCGGAGGGGAAAGCTTTCTTT. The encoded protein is CASRVRGPEGKAFF.

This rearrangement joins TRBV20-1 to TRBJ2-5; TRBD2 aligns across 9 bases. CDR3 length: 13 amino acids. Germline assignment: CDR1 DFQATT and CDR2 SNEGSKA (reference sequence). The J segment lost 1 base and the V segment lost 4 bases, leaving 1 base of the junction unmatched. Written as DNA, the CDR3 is TGCAGTGCTACTAGCGGGGCCCAAGAGACCCAGTACTTC. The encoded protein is CSATSGAQETQYF.

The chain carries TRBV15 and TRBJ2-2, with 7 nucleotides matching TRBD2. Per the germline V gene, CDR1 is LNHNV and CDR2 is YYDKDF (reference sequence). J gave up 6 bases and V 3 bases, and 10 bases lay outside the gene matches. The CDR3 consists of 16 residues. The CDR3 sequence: CATSRGGASKAGELFF. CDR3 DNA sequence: TGTGCCACCAGCAGGGGAGGGGCTAGCAAAGCCGGGGAGCTGTTTTTT.

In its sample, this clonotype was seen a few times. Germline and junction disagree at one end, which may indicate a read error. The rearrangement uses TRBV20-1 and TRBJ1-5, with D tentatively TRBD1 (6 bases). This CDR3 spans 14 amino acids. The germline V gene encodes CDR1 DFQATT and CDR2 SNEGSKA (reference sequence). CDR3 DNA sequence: TGCAGAGCTAGCAGGACAGTTAGCAATCAGCCCCAGCATTTT. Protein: CRASRTVSNQPQHF.

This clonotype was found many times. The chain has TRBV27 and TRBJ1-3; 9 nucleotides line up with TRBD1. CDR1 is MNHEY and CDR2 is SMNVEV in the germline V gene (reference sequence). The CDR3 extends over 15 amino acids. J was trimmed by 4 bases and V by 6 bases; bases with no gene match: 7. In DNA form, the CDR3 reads TGTGCCAGCAGGGGCGGACAGGGGCAAGGAAACACCATATATTTT. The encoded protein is CASRGGQGQGNTIYF.

Here the CDR3 reads CASTVAGSYNEQFF. The DNA for the CDR3 is TGTGCCAGCACCGTAGCGGGGTCCTACAATGAGCAGTTCTTC. V and J are TRBV6-2 or TRBV6-3 and TRBJ2-1; TRBD2 matches at 8 bases. Trimming took 7 bases from V and 1 from J; bases not matched to a gene: 3. The CDR3 spans 14 residues. Germline CDR1 reads MNHEY; CDR2 reads SVGEGT.

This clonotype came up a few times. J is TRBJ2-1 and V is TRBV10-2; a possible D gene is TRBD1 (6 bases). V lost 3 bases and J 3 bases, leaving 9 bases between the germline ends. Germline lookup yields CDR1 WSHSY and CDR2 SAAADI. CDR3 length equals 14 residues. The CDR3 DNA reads TGCGCCAGCAGTGACCTACAGGGCTACAATGAGCAGTTCTTC. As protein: CASSDLQGYNEQFF.

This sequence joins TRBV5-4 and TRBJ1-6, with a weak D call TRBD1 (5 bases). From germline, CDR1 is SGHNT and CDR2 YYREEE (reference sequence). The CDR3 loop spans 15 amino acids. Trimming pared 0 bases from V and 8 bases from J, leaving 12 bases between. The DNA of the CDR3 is TGTGCCAGCAGCTTGGCGGGGGGGTGGGATTCACCCCTCCACTTT. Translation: CASSLAGGWDSPLHF.

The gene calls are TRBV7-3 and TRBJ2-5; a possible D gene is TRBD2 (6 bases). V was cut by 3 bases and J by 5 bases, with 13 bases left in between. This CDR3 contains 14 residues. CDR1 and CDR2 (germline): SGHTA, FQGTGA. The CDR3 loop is CASSLGTLGETQYF. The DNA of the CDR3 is TGTGCCAGCAGCTTGGGGACTCTCGGGGAGACCCAGTACTTC. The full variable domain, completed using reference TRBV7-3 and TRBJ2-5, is GAGVSQTPSNKVTEKGKYVELRCDPISGHTALYWYRQSLGQGPEFLIYFQGTGAADDSGLPNDRFFAVRPEGSVSTLKIQRTERGDSAVYLCASSLGTLGETQYFGPGTRLLVL.

This CDR3 reads CASSLSRPSGGAVGELFF. The CDR3 DNA is TGTGCCAGCAGTTTAAGCCGCCCTAGCGGGGGGGCCGTCGGGGAGCTGTTTTTT. V gene TRBV27 combines with J gene TRBJ2-2; 12 nucleotides agree with TRBD2. Germline values: CDR1 MNHEY, CDR2 SMNVEV (reference sequence). The CDR3 is 18 amino acids. With 2 bases clipped from V and 7 bases from J, the junction kept 11 bases outside the gene matches.

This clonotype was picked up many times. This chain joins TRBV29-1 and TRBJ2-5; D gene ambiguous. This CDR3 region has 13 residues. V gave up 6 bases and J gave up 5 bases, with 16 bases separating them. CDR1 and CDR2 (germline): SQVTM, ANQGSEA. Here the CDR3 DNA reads TGCAGCGTAACGAGACGAGCCCTGGAGACCCAGTACTTC. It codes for CSVTRRALETQYF.

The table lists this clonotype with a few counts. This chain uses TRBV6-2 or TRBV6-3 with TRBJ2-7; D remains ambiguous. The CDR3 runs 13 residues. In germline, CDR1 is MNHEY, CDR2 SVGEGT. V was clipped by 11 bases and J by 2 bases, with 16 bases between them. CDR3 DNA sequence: TGTGCCGTCTGGCAGGATTCCACCTACGAGCAGTACTTC. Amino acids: CAVWQDSTYEQYF.

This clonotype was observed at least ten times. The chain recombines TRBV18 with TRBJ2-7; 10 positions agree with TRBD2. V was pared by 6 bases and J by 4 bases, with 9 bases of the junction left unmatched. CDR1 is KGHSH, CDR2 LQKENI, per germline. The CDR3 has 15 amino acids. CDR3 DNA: TGTGCCAGCTCGGAGCTAGCGGGAGAAGGGTACGAGCAGTACTTC. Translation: CASSELAGEGYEQYF.

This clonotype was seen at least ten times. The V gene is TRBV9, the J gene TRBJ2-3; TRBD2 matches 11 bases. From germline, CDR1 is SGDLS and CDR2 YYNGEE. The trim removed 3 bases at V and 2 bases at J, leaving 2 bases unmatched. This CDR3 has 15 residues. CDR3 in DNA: TGTGCCAGCAGCGCGGGACTAGCGGACACAGATACGCAGTATTTT. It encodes CASSAGLADTDTQYF.

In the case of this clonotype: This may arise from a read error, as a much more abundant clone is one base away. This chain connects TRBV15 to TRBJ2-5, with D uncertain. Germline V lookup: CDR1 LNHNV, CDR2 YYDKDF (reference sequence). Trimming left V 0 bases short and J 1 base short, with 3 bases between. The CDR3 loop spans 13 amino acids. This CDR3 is CATSRDFQETQYF. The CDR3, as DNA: TGTGCCACCAGCAGAGATTTCCAAGAGACCCAGTACTTC.

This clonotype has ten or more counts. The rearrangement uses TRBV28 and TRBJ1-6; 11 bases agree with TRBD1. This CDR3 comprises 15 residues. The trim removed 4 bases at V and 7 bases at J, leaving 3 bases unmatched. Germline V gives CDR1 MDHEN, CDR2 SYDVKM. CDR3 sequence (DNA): TGTGCCAGCAGTTCTGGACAGGGGGCAAATTCACCCCTCCACTTT. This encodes CASSSGQGANSPLHF.